These T cell receptor beta chains were read from a single sample in a study of blood T cell repertoires in COVID-19. The table came from immunoSEQ multiplex PCR; TCRdb's copy has only in-frame clones and leaves some out. The table has about 230,000 clones, approximately 82% seen once. Source material: peripheral blood. The origin of the receptors is a woman aged 70 to 79 with active or convalescent COVID-19. Each CDR3 is given without its conserved first and last residue.

TRBV5-1,TRBJ2-5,ASSFGRGMETQY
TRBV9,TRBJ2-4,ASSFRDSNSIQY
TRBV10-3,TRBJ1-1,AISRRGEETEAF
TRBV5-1,TRBJ1-4,ASSLGQNNEKLF
TRBV3-1/TRBV3-2,TRBJ2-7,ASSQLYEQY
TRBV12-1,TRBJ2-1,ASSSKLAGYNEQF
TRBV7-9,TRBJ2-2,ASSWGQVDTGELF
TRBV4-1,TRBJ1-2,ASSQGFIRGGSNYGYT
TRBV10-3,TRBJ1-1,AISRVTRNTEAF
TRBV9,TRBJ1-6,ASSVDWSPLH
TRBV6-2/TRBV6-3,TRBJ1-5,ASSYRRENQPQH
TRBV6-5,TRBJ2-7,ASSSGTATYEQY
TRBV28,TRBJ1-5,ASSPKDVWARSNQPQH
TRBV6-5,TRBJ2-7,ASSRDYSISYEQY
TRBV5-4,TRBJ2-1,ASSLTGTRDEQF
TRBV6-5,TRBJ2-7,ASRKTGTSSYEQY
TRBV28,TRBJ1-2,ASRSVTFRFYGYT
TRBV29-1,TRBJ2-2,SFSDRGGNTGELF
TRBV28,TRBJ2-7,ASRHLGTGVYEQY
TRBV2,TRBJ2-3,ASSYTDTQY
TRBV9,TRBJ2-4,ASSVAMGLAGNIQY
TRBV7-7,TRBJ2-2,ASSLGLPGELF
TRBV5-1,TRBJ2-3,ASSFQASSTDTQY
TRBV15,TRBJ1-1,ATSRDLGSEAF
TRBV30,TRBJ2-3,AWSPTSGFTLSTDTQY
TRBV15,TRBJ1-5,ATSRDSEGIYQPQH